This passage covers 21 T cell receptor beta chains from one sample sequenced in a study of cytomegalovirus exposure and HLA in healthy donors. The study ran its PCR with 60 Vbeta and 13 Jbeta primers. The data were produced by immunoSEQ multiplex PCR, yet TCRdb's version contains in-frame clones alone and is incomplete. The sample yields approximately 130,000 clones, around nine tenths seen once. The sample taken for sequencing was PBMCs. The receptor set was obtained from a woman aged 30 to 39 in good health and CMV-seronegative.

The genes are TRBV7-6 and TRBJ2-6; D perhaps matches TRBD1 (6 bases). The V gene lost 4 bases and the J gene lost 0 bases, with 16 bases spanning the gap. The CDR3 is 18 residues long. From germline, CDR1 is SGHVS and CDR2 FNYEAQ. The CDR3 nucleotides are TGTGCCAGCAGCTATCCCGGGACACGAAGCTCTGGGGCCAACGTCCTGACTTTC. Amino acid sequence: CASSYPGTRSSGANVLTF. Looking up the rest from reference TRBV7-6 and TRBJ2-6 gives the full variable domain: GAGVSQSPRYKVTKRGQDVALRCDPISGHVSLYWYRQALGQGPEFLTYFNYEAQQDKSGLPNDRFSAERPEGSISTLTIQRTEQRDSAMYRCASSYPGTRSSGANVLTFGAGSRLTVL.

Only one count was recorded for this clone. This sequence joins TRBV18 and TRBJ2-7; perhaps TRBD1 as D (6 bases). The V end lost 3 bases, the J end lost 1 base, and 13 bases lay between the germline ends. CDR3 length equals 15 residues. Germline CDR1 and CDR2: KGHSH and LQKENI. CDR3 coding DNA: TGTGCCAGCTCACCCGACAGGAGCCTTTCCTACGAGCAGTACTTC. This encodes CASSPDRSLSYEQYF.

The chain recombines TRBV6-1 with TRBJ2-1; the D gene is possibly TRBD2 (6 bases). This CDR3 spans 14 amino acids. Trimming cost V 2 bases and J 4 bases, with 9 bases left between them. Per germline, CDR1 MNHNS and CDR2 SASEGT. This CDR3 is CASSESAGYNEQFF. CDR3 sequence (DNA): TGTGCCAGCAGTGAATCAGCGGGTTACAATGAGCAGTTCTTC.

The chain employs TRBV2 and TRBJ2-1; TRBD1 matches 11 bases. The CDR3 covers 15 residues. V lost 4 bases and J lost 3; bases outside the gene matches: 2. In germline, CDR1 is SNHLY, CDR2 FYNNEI. The CDR3 reads CASSVGTGGYNEQFF. The CDR3 DNA reads TGTGCCAGCAGTGTGGGGACAGGGGGCTACAATGAGCAGTTCTTC.

J is TRBJ2-1 and V is TRBV2, with D possibly matching TRBD2 (7 bases). CDR1 SNHLY and CDR2 FYNNEI come from the germline V gene. CDR3 length: 15 residues. The V end was cut by 7 bases, the J end by 8 bases, with 21 bases between. In DNA, the CDR3 is TGTGCCAGCACTGTTGGGGGGGGCGTAATCCATGAGCAGTTCTTC. It codes for CASTVGGGVIHEQFF.

V gene TRBV5-1 combines with J gene TRBJ1-2; 9 bases agree with TRBD1. Per the germline V gene, CDR1 is SGHRS and CDR2 is YFSETQ. J gave up 1 base and V 4 bases, and 11 bases lay outside the gene matches. CDR3 length equals 17 residues. The DNA of the CDR3 is TGCGCCAGCAGCCGAGGCGACAGGGGGGATTATAACTATGGCTACACCTTC. Its protein product is CASSRGDRGDYNYGYTF.

In this sample, this clone turned up a few times. V gene TRBV7-3 combines with J gene TRBJ1-1; D is unclear. The V gene lost 5 bases and the J gene lost 2 bases, with 9 bases spanning the gap. The CDR3 runs to 13 residues. Germline V gene data show CDR1 as SGHTA and CDR2 as FQGTGA. As DNA, the CDR3 is TGTGCCAGCAGCCTCACAACCAACACTGAAGCTTTCTTT. It is translated as CASSLTTNTEAFF.

This clone appeared a few times. The chain joins TRBV2 to TRBJ1-5; 7 bases are a match to TRBD1. CDR1 SNHLY and CDR2 FYNNEI come from the germline V gene. V trimming: 8 bases; J trimming: 6 bases; junction bases outside the gene matches: 7. The CDR3 consists of 13 residues. The CDR3: CASYEGGSQPQHF. The CDR3 region has the DNA TGTGCCAGCTACGAAGGGGGCAGTCAGCCCCAGCATTTT.

The chain recombines TRBV25-1 with TRBJ1-5, with a tentative D call TRBD1 (5 bases). This CDR3 contains 13 residues. In germline, CDR1 is MGHDK, CDR2 SYGVNS. V dropped 3 bases and J dropped 3 bases, with 6 bases sitting between them. The CDR3 nucleotides read TGTGCCAGCAGTGACAGGGACAATCAGCCCCAGCATTTT. Amino acid sequence: CASSDRDNQPQHF.

Comments on this clone: A junction end diverges from the germline sequence, so it may reflect a read error. Other DNA sequences in this sample translate to the same CDR3. The chain joins TRBV7-7 to TRBJ2-3; D gene unclear. Germline lookup yields CDR1 SSHAT and CDR2 FNYEAQ (reference sequence). The CDR3 contains 13 residues. The DNA of the CDR3 is TGTGCTAGCAGCTTATCAGGAACAGATACGCAGTATTTT. Translation: CASSLSGTDTQYF.

The chain recombines TRBV11-2 with TRBJ2-1; D might be TRBD2 (7 bases). The CDR3 spans 16 residues. The germline V and J ends were trimmed by 1 base and 12 bases, with 22 bases remaining between them. Germline-derived CDR1 and CDR2 are SGHAT and FQNNGV. CDR3 protein: CASSLVWAGALEGQFF. DNA for the CDR3: TGTGCCAGCAGCTTAGTCTGGGCGGGGGCCCTCGAGGGGCAGTTCTTC. The full variable domain, rest sourced from reference TRBV11-2 and TRBJ2-1, is EAGVAQSPRYKIIEKRQSVAFWCNPISGHATLYWYQQILGQGPKLLIQFQNNGVVDDSQLPKDRFSAERLKGVDSTLKIQPAKLEDSAVYLCASSLVWAGALEGQFFGPGTRLTVL.

This clone was picked up a small number of times. V usage is TRBV29-1 and J usage is TRBJ1-1, with 10 bases lining up with TRBD1. This CDR3 comprises 14 residues. V shed 2 bases, J shed 6 bases, and the junction held 6 bases outside the gene matches. Germline CDR1 SQVTM, CDR2 ANQGSEA. CDR3 sequence: CSVEKGQGVSEAFF. The CDR3 region has the DNA TGCAGCGTTGAAAAAGGACAGGGGGTCTCTGAAGCTTTCTTT.

The count of this clone is one. This chain uses TRBV6-5 with TRBJ1-1, with D possibly being TRBD1 (6 bases). V lost 4 bases and J lost 4, with 13 bases in between. The CDR3 spans 14 residues. Looked up from germline, CDR1 is MNHEY and CDR2 is SVGAGI. Written as DNA, the CDR3 is TGTGCCAGCAGTTCCCACAGGGCTGGCACTGAAGCTTTCTTT. It translates to CASSSHRAGTEAFF.

This clone has only one observation. V and J are TRBV5-1 and TRBJ2-5, with a weak D call TRBD1 (6 bases). The J call may be incorrect, as the DNA end agrees better with TRBJ2-7. The CDR3 runs to 16 residues. CDR1 SGHRS and CDR2 YFSETQ come from the germline V gene. For the CDR3, the DNA is TGCGCCAGCAGCTTGTTGGGGCAGGGGAACATATACGAGCAGTACTTC. Its protein is CASSLLGQGNIYEQYF.

The genes are TRBV5-4 and TRBJ2-3; 9 bases line up with TRBD2. With V trimmed by 0 bases and J by 2 bases, 7 bases remained unmatched. This CDR3 has 17 residues. Germline lookup yields CDR1 SGHNT and CDR2 YYREEE (reference sequence). CDR3 amino acids: CASSLVRSGGNTDTQYF. CDR3 coding DNA: TGTGCCAGCAGCTTGGTACGTAGCGGGGGTAACACAGATACGCAGTATTTT.

This chain uses TRBV18 with TRBJ1-3, with unresolved D. There are 14 residues in the CDR3. Deletions cut 6 bases from V and 4 bases from J, with 13 bases between. Germline V gene data show CDR1 as KGHSH and CDR2 as LQKENI. The CDR3 spells CASSPVATGNTIYF. CDR3 nucleotides: TGTGCCAGCTCCCCCGTCGCGACAGGAAACACCATATATTTT.

The chain recombines TRBV2 with TRBJ2-3, with D possibly being TRBD2 (5 bases). Germline assignment: CDR1 SNHLY and CDR2 FYNNEI. The CDR3 is 13 residues long. The V gene lost 6 bases and the J gene lost 0 bases, with 7 bases spanning the gap. CDR3 bases: TGTGCCAGCAGGGACTGGAGCACAGATACGCAGTATTTT. Translating it yields CASRDWSTDTQYF. The full variable domain, rest sourced from reference TRBV2 and TRBJ2-3, is EPEVTQTPSHQVTQMGQEVILRCVPISNHLYFYWYRQILGQKVEFLVSFYNNEISEKSEIFDDQFSVERPDGSNFTLKIRSTKLEDSAMYFCASRDWSTDTQYFGPGTRLTVL.

The V call is TRBV5-4, the J call TRBJ1-2, with 11 bases fitting TRBD1. J lost 8 bases, V lost 4 bases, and 7 bases had no gene match. Germline lookup yields CDR1 SGHNT and CDR2 YYREEE (reference sequence). This CDR3 has 14 amino acids. Written as DNA, the CDR3 is TGTGCCAGCAGCACACGGACAGGGGGCCGGGGCTACACCTTC. The encoded protein is CASSTRTGGRGYTF.

Written as DNA, the CDR3 is TGTGCCAGTAGTTACGCGGGAGTGAACAATGAGCAGTTCTTC. It yields the protein CASSYAGVNNEQFF. The genes are TRBV19 and TRBJ2-1; TRBD2 agrees at 7 bases. The CDR3 runs to 14 residues. The ends lost 5 bases at V and 5 bases at J; junction bases unmatched: 6. Germline V gene lookup returns CDR1 LNHDA and CDR2 SQIVND (reference sequence).

This clone came up once. Written as DNA, the CDR3 is TGTGCCAGCAGCCCGGGGACTAGCGAGTACAATGAGCAGTTCTTC. It yields the protein CASSPGTSEYNEQFF. The V gene is TRBV5-6, the J gene TRBJ2-1; 10 bases are a match to TRBD2. In germline, CDR1 is SGHDT, CDR2 YYEEEE. This CDR3 comprises 15 residues. The V segment lost 4 bases and the J segment 4 bases; nucleotides outside the gene matches: 5.

The chain is built from TRBV6-1 and TRBJ2-7; no clear D. CDR1 is MNHNS and CDR2 is SASEGT in the germline V gene. This CDR3 has 12 amino acids. The V end was cut by 4 bases, the J end by 1 base, with 5 bases between. The CDR3 protein is CASSAGSYEQYF. CDR3 nucleotide sequence: TGTGCCAGCAGTGCCGGTTCCTACGAGCAGTACTTC.